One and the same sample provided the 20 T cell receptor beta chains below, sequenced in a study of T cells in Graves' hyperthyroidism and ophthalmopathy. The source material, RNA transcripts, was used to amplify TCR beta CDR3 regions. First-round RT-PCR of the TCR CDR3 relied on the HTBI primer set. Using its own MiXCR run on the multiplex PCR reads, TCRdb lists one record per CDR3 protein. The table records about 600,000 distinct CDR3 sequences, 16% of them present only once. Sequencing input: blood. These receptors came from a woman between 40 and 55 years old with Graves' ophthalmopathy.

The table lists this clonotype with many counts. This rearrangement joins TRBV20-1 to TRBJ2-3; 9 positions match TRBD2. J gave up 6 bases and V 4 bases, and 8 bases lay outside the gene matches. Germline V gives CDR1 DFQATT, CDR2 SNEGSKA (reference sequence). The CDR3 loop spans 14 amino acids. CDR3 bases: TGCAGTGCTACCGGGACTAGCAGCTCGGATACGCAGTATTTT. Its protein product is CSATGTSSSDTQYF.

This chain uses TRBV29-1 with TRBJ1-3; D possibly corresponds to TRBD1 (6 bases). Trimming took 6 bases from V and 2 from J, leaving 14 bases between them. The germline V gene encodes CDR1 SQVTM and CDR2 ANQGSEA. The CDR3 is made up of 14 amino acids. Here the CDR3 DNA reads TGCAGCGTAGGGGGTAGAGGGGCTGGAAACACCATATATTTT. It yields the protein CSVGGRGAGNTIYF.

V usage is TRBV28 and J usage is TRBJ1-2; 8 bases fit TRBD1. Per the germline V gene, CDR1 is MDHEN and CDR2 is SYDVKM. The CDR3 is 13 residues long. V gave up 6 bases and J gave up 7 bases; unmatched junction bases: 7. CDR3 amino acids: CASREQGAGGYTF. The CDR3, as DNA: TGTGCCAGCAGGGAGCAGGGGGCTGGTGGCTACACCTTC.

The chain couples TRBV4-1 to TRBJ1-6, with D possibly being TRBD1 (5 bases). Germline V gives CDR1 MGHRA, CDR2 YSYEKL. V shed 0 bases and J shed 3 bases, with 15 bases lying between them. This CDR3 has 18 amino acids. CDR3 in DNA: TGCGCCAGCAGCCAAGATCGGGGCAGGGCCGACTATAATTCACCCCTCCACTTT. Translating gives CASSQDRGRADYNSPLHF.

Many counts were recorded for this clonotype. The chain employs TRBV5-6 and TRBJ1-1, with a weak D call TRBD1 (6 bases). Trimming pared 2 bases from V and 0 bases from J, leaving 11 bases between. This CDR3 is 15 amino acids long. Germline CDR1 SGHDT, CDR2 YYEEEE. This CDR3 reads CASSLLNRVNTEAFF. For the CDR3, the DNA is TGTGCCAGCAGCTTATTAAACAGGGTGAACACTGAAGCTTTCTTT.

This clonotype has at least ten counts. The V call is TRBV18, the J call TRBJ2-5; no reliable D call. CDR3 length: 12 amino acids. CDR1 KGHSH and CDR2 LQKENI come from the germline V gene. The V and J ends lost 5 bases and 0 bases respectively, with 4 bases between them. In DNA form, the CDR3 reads TGTGCCAGCTCATCGAACCAAGAGACCCAGTACTTC. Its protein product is CASSSNQETQYF.

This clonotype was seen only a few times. The CDR3 loop reads CSAGPPTSGAVTDTQYF. CDR3 DNA sequence: TGCAGTGCGGGCCCTCCTACTAGCGGAGCCGTCACAGATACGCAGTATTTT. The chain is built from TRBV20-1 and TRBJ2-3, with 8 nucleotides matching TRBD2. This CDR3 contains 17 residues. V lost 6 bases, J lost 2 bases, and 16 bases stayed unmatched. Germline V gene data show CDR1 as DFQATT and CDR2 as SNEGSKA (reference sequence).

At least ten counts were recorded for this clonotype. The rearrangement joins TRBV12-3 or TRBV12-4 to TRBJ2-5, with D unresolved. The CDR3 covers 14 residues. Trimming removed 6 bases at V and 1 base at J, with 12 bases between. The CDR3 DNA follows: TGTGCCAGCAGCTTGCACAGAATCCAAGAGACCCAGTACTTC. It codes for CASSLHRIQETQYF.

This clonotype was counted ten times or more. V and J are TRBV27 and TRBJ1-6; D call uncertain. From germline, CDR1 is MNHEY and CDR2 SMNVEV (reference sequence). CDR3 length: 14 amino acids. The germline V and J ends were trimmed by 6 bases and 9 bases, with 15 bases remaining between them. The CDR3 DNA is TGTGCCAGCAGCCGCGGGGAGGCCAGTTCACCCCTCCACTTT. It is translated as CASSRGEASSPLHF.

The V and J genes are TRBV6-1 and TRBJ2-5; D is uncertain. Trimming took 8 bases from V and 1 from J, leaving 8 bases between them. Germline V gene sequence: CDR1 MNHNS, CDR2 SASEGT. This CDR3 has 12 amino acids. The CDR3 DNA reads TGTGCCAGCGGACGGCGCCAAGAGACCCAGTACTTC. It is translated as CASGRRQETQYF.

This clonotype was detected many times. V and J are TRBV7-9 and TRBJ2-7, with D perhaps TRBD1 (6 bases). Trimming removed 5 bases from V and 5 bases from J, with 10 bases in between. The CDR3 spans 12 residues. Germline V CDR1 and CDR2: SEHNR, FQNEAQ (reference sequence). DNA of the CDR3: TGTGCCAGCAGCCTTTGGGACAACGAGCAGTACTTC. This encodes CASSLWDNEQYF.

CDR3 protein: CASSEFVDAYEQYF. In DNA form, the CDR3 reads TGCGCCAGCAGTGAGTTTGTGGATGCCTACGAGCAGTACTTC. The chain couples TRBV10-2 to TRBJ2-7, with no clear D. The CDR3 runs to 14 residues. The germline V and J ends were trimmed by 1 base and 2 bases, with 9 bases remaining between them. The germline CDR1 and CDR2 sequences are WSHSY and SAAADI.

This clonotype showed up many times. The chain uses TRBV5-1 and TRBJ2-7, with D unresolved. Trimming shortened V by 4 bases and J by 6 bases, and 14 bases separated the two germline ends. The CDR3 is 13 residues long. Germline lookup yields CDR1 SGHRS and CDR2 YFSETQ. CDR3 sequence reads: CASSLDGVGEQYF. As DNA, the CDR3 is TGCGCCAGCAGCCTGGATGGGGTAGGCGAGCAGTACTTC. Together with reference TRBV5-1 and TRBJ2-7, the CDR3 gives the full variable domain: KAGVTQTPRYLIKTRGQQVTLSCSPISGHRSVSWYQQTPGQGLQFLFEYFSETQRNKGNFPGRFSGRQFSNSRSEMNVSTLELGDSALYLCASSLDGVGEQYFGPGTRLTVT.

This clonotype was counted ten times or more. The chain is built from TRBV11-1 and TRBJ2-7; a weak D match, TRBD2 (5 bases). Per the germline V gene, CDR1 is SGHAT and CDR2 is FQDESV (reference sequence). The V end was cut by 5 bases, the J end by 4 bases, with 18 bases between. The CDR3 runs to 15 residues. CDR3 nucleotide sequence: TGTGCCAGCAGCCTCTACTCTTCGACGGGGTACGAGCAGTACTTC. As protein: CASSLYSSTGYEQYF.

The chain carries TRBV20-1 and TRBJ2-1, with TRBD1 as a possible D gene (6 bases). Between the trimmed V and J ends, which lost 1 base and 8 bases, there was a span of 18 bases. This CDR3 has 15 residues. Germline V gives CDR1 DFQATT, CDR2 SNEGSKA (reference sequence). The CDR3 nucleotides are TGCAGTGCTAGAGGACCAAGGACAGATCAGGATGAGCAGTTCTTC. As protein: CSARGPRTDQDEQFF.

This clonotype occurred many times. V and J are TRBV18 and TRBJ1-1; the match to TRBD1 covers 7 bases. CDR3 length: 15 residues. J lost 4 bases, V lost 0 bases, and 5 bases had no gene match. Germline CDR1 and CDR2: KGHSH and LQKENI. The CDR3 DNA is TGTGCCAGCTCACCACCGAATCAGGGGGTCACTGAAGCTTTCTTT. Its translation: CASSPPNQGVTEAFF. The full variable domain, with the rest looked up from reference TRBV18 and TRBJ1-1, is NAGVMQNPRHLVRRRGQEARLRCSPMKGHSHVYWYRQLPEEGLKFMVYLQKENIIDESGMPKERFSAEFPKEGPSILRIQQVVRGDSAAYFCASSPPNQGVTEAFFGQGTRLTVV.

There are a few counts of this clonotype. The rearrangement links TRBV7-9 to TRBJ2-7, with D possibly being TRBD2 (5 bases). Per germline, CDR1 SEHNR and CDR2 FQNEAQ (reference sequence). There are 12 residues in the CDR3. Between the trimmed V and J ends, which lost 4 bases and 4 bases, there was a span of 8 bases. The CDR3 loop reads CASSSRGYEQYF. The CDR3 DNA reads TGTGCCAGCAGCTCCCGGGGTTACGAGCAGTACTTC. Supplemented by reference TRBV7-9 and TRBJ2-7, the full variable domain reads DTGVSQNPRHKITKRGQNVTFRCDPISEHNRLYWYRQTLGQGPEFLTYFQNEAQLEKSRLLSDRFSAERPKGSFSTLEIQRTEQGDSAMYLCASSSRGYEQYFGPGTRLTVT.

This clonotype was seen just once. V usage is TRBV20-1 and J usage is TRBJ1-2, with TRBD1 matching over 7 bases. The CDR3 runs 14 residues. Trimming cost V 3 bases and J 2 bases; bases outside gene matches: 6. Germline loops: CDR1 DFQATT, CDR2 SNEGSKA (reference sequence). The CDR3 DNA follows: TGCAGTGCTAGCCCCGGGACAGCGAACTATGGCTACACCTTC. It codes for CSASPGTANYGYTF.

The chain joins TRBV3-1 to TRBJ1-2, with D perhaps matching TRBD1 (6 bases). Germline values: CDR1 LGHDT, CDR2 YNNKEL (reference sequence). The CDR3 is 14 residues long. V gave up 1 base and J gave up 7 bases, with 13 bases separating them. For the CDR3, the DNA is TGTGCCAGCAGCCAAGGACAGGCGAGGAGTGGCTACACCTTC. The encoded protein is CASSQGQARSGYTF.

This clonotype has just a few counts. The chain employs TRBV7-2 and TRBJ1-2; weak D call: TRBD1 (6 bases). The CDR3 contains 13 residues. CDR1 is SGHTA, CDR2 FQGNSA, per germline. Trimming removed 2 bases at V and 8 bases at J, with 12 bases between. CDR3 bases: TGTGCCAGCAGCTTAAGGGGGAAGGACGGCTACACCTTC. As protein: CASSLRGKDGYTF.